This T cell receptor beta chain was retrieved from a study of cytomegalovirus exposure and HLA in healthy donors. General observations from the study: Analyses of presence and absence presupposed an approximately uniform sequencing depth across donors.

On this clone itself: Its cognate antigen is unknown.

Use of 60 Vbeta and 13 Jbeta primers characterized the PCR. Generated by immunoSEQ multiplex PCR, the TCRdb table keeps only in-frame clones and is missing some. The sample's table shows around 200,000 clones. The TCR originated in a woman aged 18-35 years in good health and CMV-seropositive. The source material was PBMCs.

This CDR3 reads CSGLGAGWPFSVTEAFF. The DNA of the CDR3 is TGCAGCGGACTAGGGGCAGGGTGGCCCTTTTCCGTCACTGAAGCTTTCTTT. The chain uses TRBV29-1 and TRBJ1-1, with D perhaps matching TRBD1 (5 bases). The CDR3 contains 17 residues. The ends were cut back, 7 bases at V and 4 bases at J, with 28 bases in the middle. CDR1 and CDR2 (germline): SQVTM, ANQGSEA.